This T cell receptor (beta chain) was documented in a study of spatial heterogeneity in lung cancer. Study-wide findings and caveats: Counts of expanded alpha and beta TCRs within tumors tracked the tumor nonsynonymous mutation count.

From germline, CDR1 is MDHEN and CDR2 SYDVKM. Trimming shortened V by 4 bases and J by 2 bases, and 3 bases separated the two germline ends. The CDR3 spans 13 residues. Indicated time point: sample taken at primary tumor resection. TCRdb passed the 5' RACE reads through MiXCR, listing each CDR3 protein once. The table records over a thousand distinct CDR3 sequences, about 10% of them present only once. This clonotype is medium-sized. Its antigen is undetermined. This clonotype was obtained from a female donor with early-stage non-small cell lung cancer. J is TRBJ2-6 and V is TRBV28; the D is unclear. Here the sequenced sample was lung tumor tissue, taken at surgery. Written as DNA, the CDR3 is TGTGCCAGCAGTTCTACTGGGGCCAACGTCCTGACTTTC. Protein sequence: CASSSTGANVLTF.